These 19 T cell receptor beta chains were all obtained from the same sample, sequenced in a study of neurological immune-mediated disorders. In TCRdb, the 5' RACE reads were re-called with MiXCR into one record per CDR3 protein. The sample has 55,000 to 60,000 distinct CDR3 sequences, under 4.5% seen once; the top ten hold approximately 3.4%. The sample was PBMCs. These TCRs come from a woman aged 25 to 39 with multiple sclerosis.

In this sample, this clonotype turned up many times. CDR3 protein: CASSPKLRVSREQYF. The CDR3 bases are TGTGCCAGCAGCCCCAAGCTCAGGGTCTCAAGGGAGCAGTACTTC. The chain employs TRBV7-9 and TRBJ2-7, with a tentative D call TRBD1 (5 bases). The germline V and J ends were trimmed by 5 bases and 7 bases, with 21 bases remaining between them. Germline values: CDR1 SEHNR, CDR2 FQNEAQ (reference sequence). This CDR3 contains 15 residues.

This clonotype was recorded many times. The chain couples TRBV9 to TRBJ1-1; a weak D match, TRBD1 (5 bases). The CDR3 has 15 residues. Germline V CDR1 and CDR2: SGDLS, YYNGEE. V lost 1 base, J lost 4 bases, and 14 bases lay in between. The CDR3 DNA sequence: TGTGCCAGCAGCGTACTCGCAGGGTTGGGCACTGAAGCTTTCTTT. It specifies CASSVLAGLGTEAFF.

This clonotype appeared many times. This chain uses TRBV20-1 with TRBJ1-2; D might be TRBD1 (6 bases). From germline, CDR1 is DFQATT and CDR2 SNEGSKA (reference sequence). The length of the CDR3 is 15 residues. Trimming pared 6 bases from V and 8 bases from J, leaving 25 bases between. CDR3 sequence (DNA): TGCAGTGCCAGGATGTTACTGGGGGCACCTTCCGGCTACACCTTC. Protein sequence: CSARMLLGAPSGYTF.

This clonotype was recorded at least ten times. The chain has TRBV5-1 and TRBJ2-5; D is unresolved. The ends were cut back, 0 bases at V and 5 bases at J, with 11 bases in the middle. The CDR3 is 14 amino acids. Germline V gives CDR1 SGHRS, CDR2 YFSETQ. The CDR3 DNA sequence: TGCGCCAGCAGCTTGGCCTTAGGTGGTGAGACCCAGTACTTC. Its protein product is CASSLALGGETQYF.

This clonotype was seen at least ten times. The rearrangement uses TRBV21-1 and TRBJ1-1; the DNA was not compared with TRBD1, the D call given in the table. TRBV21-1 is an annotated pseudogene. CDR3 length: 15 residues. The DNA for the CDR3 is TGTGCCAGCAGCAAAGCTTTTCCGGGTTCTGGAGAAGCTTTCTTT. Translated, it gives CASSKAFPGSGEAFF.

This clonotype was picked up many times. The chain employs TRBV7-9 and TRBJ1-2; D is undetermined. The V end was cut by 3 bases, the J end by 4 bases, with 9 bases between. The CDR3 loop spans 13 amino acids. Germline values: CDR1 SEHNR, CDR2 FQNEAQ (reference sequence). CDR3 amino acids: CASSFRGGYGYTF. In nucleotides, the CDR3 is TGTGCCAGCAGCTTCAGAGGTGGCTATGGCTACACCTTC.

This clonotype appeared many times. This chain uses TRBV4-1 with TRBJ2-7; unclear D gene. The V end was cut by 0 bases, the J end by 4 bases, with 13 bases between. Germline loops: CDR1 MGHRA, CDR2 YSYEKL. CDR3 length equals 15 residues. The CDR3, as DNA: TGCGCCAGCAGCCAAGAAACAGATAGCTGGTACGAGCAGTACTTC. This translates into CASSQETDSWYEQYF.

This clonotype was found many times. V gene TRBV5-5 combines with J gene TRBJ2-5; D gene unclear. This CDR3 is built from 13 residues. Germline V gene sequence: CDR1 SGHKS, CDR2 YYEKEE (reference sequence). The V end was cut by 1 base, the J end by 5 bases, with 9 bases between. The CDR3 loop reads CASSLLGLETQYF. The CDR3 DNA is TGTGCCAGCAGCTTGCTTGGGTTGGAGACCCAGTACTTC. The full variable domain, with the rest looked up from reference TRBV5-5 and TRBJ2-5, is DAGVTQSPTHLIKTRGQQVTLRCSPISGHKSVSWYQQVLGQGPQFIFQYYEKEERGRGNFPDRFSARQFPNYSSELNVNALLLGDSALYLCASSLLGLETQYFGPGTRLLVL.

The rearrangement joins TRBV7-9 to TRBJ2-1; 13 bases align to TRBD2. With V trimmed by 5 bases and J by 9 bases, 10 bases remained unmatched. The CDR3 has 16 amino acids. Germline loops: CDR1 SEHNR, CDR2 FQNEAQ (reference sequence). The DNA of the CDR3 is TGTGCCAGCAGCCCCAGAGGACTAGCGGGGGCGGGTGAGCAGTTCTTC. Translating gives CASSPRGLAGAGEQFF.

In its sample, this clonotype ranks as medium-sized (0.01 to 0.1%). The chain employs TRBV4-3 and TRBJ1-2, with a weak D call TRBD1 (5 bases). Germline V gene sequence: CDR1 LGHNA, CDR2 YSLEER. V was pared by 0 bases and J by 7 bases, with 15 bases between. This CDR3 region has 15 residues. CDR3 in DNA: TGCGCCAGCAGCCAAGAGGAGGGGTTCGTCGGTGGCTACACCTTC. Protein sequence: CASSQEEGFVGGYTF.

Many counts were recorded for this clonotype. The V and J genes are TRBV15 and TRBJ1-3; 9 bases line up with TRBD1. Germline V gene data show CDR1 as LNHNV and CDR2 as YYDKDF (reference sequence). The CDR3 contains 18 residues. The trim removed 0 bases at V and 0 bases at J, leaving 6 bases unmatched. The CDR3 region is CATSRELGQGTSGNTIYF. The CDR3 DNA reads as TGTGCCACCAGCAGAGAACTAGGACAGGGGACCTCTGGAAACACCATATATTTT.

This clonotype has at least ten counts. The V call is TRBV7-6, the J call TRBJ2-7; no clear D gene. The CDR3 covers 15 residues. Germline CDR1 and CDR2: SGHVS and FNYEAQ. Trimming took 1 base from V and 0 from J, leaving 10 bases between them. The DNA for the CDR3 is TGTGCCAGCAGCTTAGTCGACGATGGCTCCTACGAGCAGTACTTC. This translates into CASSLVDDGSYEQYF.

This clonotype was seen ten or more times. The gene calls are TRBV7-9 and TRBJ1-2, with TRBD1 identical over 7 bases. Trimming removed 6 bases from V and 8 bases from J; junction bases left unmatched: 9. CDR3 length equals 13 residues. The germline V gene has CDR1 SEHNR and CDR2 FQNEAQ (reference sequence). The CDR3 loop is CASRSTGVDGYTF. CDR3 DNA: TGTGCCAGCAGGTCCACAGGGGTGGACGGCTACACCTTC.

Ten or more counts support this clonotype. The chain has TRBV12-3 or TRBV12-4 and TRBJ2-1, with 11 bases identical to TRBD1. The CDR3 is made up of 15 amino acids. Trimming took 5 bases from V and 10 from J; bases not matched to a gene: 10. The CDR3 sequence is CASSLGTGGIGEQFF. The CDR3 nucleotides are TGTGCCAGCAGTCTGGGGACAGGGGGGATCGGAGAGCAGTTCTTC.

On this clonotype: A much larger clone is a single base away; this may be a read error. This sequence joins TRBV7-9 and TRBJ2-5; D may be TRBD2 (6 bases). Per germline, CDR1 SEHNR and CDR2 FQNEAQ (reference sequence). This CDR3 has 15 amino acids. V dropped 6 bases and J dropped 0 bases, with 14 bases sitting between them. Here the CDR3 reads CASSTSREYQETQYF. CDR3 nucleotide sequence: TGTGCCAGCAGTACTAGCCGGGAATACCAAGAGACCCAGTACTTC. Together with reference TRBV7-9 and TRBJ2-5, the CDR3 gives the full variable domain: DTGVSQNPRHKITKRGQNVTFRCDPISEHNRLYWYRQTLGQGPEFLTYFQNEAQLEKSRLLSDRFSAERPKGSFSTLEIQRTEQGDSAMYLCASSTSREYQETQYFGPGTRLLVL.

This clonotype appeared many times. The genes are TRBV24-1 and TRBJ2-1; TRBD2 aligns across 8 bases. The germline V gene has CDR1 KGHDR and CDR2 SFDVKD. The junction had 11 bases not matched to a gene; V was cut back by 3 bases and J by 8 bases. CDR3 size: 16 residues. The CDR3 region is CATSDAGTRRKDEQFF. As DNA, the CDR3 is TGTGCCACCAGTGATGCCGGGACTAGAAGGAAAGATGAGCAGTTCTTC.

There are many counts of this clonotype. A junction boundary mismatches the germline segment, possibly from a read error. The chain has TRBV3-1 and TRBJ1-5; D is undetermined. Germline values: CDR1 LGHDT, CDR2 YNNKEL (reference sequence). The CDR3 runs 13 residues. CDR3 bases: TGTGCCAGCAGCCAAGATTTCGGTCAGCCCCAGAATTTT. Its protein is CASSQDFGQPQNF.

This clonotype was counted at least ten times. The CDR3 sequence: CASKPPVEQRYTF. CDR3 DNA: TGTGCCAGCAAACCCCCTGTTGAACAGCGGTACACCTTC. The chain couples TRBV6-5 to TRBJ1-2; D is uncertain. This CDR3 region has 13 residues. V lost 7 bases and J lost 11, with 20 bases in between. Per the germline V gene, CDR1 is MNHEY and CDR2 is SVGAGI.

This clonotype was seen repeatedly, ten times or more. The CDR3 loop is CASSLFGLTTTYEQYF. In DNA form, the CDR3 reads TGTGCCAGCAGCTTATTCGGACTTACCACCACCTACGAGCAGTACTTC. The genes are TRBV7-8 and TRBJ2-7; a possible D gene is TRBD2 (5 bases). Trimming took 2 bases from V and 2 from J, leaving 16 bases between them. CDR3 length: 16 amino acids. CDR1 SGHVS and CDR2 FQNEAQ come from the germline V gene.